This TCR beta chain was retrieved from a study of Graves' ophthalmopathy and Graves' hyperthyroidism. As for the study in general: Ahead of any treatment, peripheral blood was obtained at the initial diagnosis.

Details on this clonotype: Its antigen is unidentified. A read error is possible here, since a much larger clone lies one base away. Since no conserved phenylalanine or tryptophan closes the CDR3, a read error is the likely cause.

General study results and limits: Detection in blood was also observed for most expanded thyroid clonotypes above 0.001 frequency.

V lost 2 bases and J lost 6, with 10 bases in between. CDR1 is SGHVS, CDR2 FNYEAQ, per germline. This CDR3 is 13 amino acids long. From RNA, the CDR3 regions of TCR beta chains were amplified and sequenced. The first-round RT-PCR employed HTBI primers together with the Qiagen OneStep RT-PCR kit. A multiplex PCR was then performed as the second round. TCRdb ran MiXCR on the multiplex PCR reads and lists one entry per CDR3 protein. The sample has some 250,000 distinct CDR3 sequences, around 50% seen once. In donors with ophthalmopathy, activity was moderate-to-severe, with CAS ≥3, NOSPECS ≥4 and duration under 3 months.

The TCR originated in an adult man with Graves' ophthalmopathy. Sequencing was done on a sample of peripheral blood. This chain connects TRBV7-6 to TRBJ1-1, with D possibly TRBD1 on 5 matching bases. The CDR3 nucleotides read TGTGCCAGCAGCTTAAAGCAGGGAGCTGAAGCTTTCTCT. Amino acids: CASSLKQGAEAFS.